Following are 30 T cell receptor beta chains from one sample sequenced in a study of vaccination and CD4 T cells after COVID-19. Cultured CD4+ T-cell DNA underwent Oncomine TCR Beta short-read sequencing. Each CDR3 protein gets one entry after TCRdb re-called the PCR reads with MiXCR. Of tens of thousands of distinct CDR3 sequences in the sample, roughly 33% were seen once. Time point here: late sampling 161 to 241 days after vaccination in three convalescent patients. Treatment: roughly 10-day PBMC culture with coronavirus spike peptide pools or control peptides (ViraFEST assay). Antigen specificity for these receptors is unknown. This specimen consisted of CD4+ T cells from blood, cultured in vitro, obtained about 7 months after SARS-CoV-2 vaccination. These receptors came from a human donor who had recovered from COVID-19.

This clonotype was seen only a few times. The chain has TRBV25-1 and TRBJ2-7; 7 bases are shared with TRBD1. The trim removed 6 bases at V and 2 bases at J, leaving 4 bases unmatched. The germline gives CDR1 MGHDK, CDR2 SYGVNS. The length of the CDR3 is 13 residues. The CDR3 DNA is TGTGCCAGCAGACGACAGGGACCCTACGAGCAGTACTTC. Amino acid sequence: CASRRQGPYEQYF.

The CDR3 nucleotides read TGTGCCAGCAGAAAACAACAGGGAACGGGGCGCAATCAGCCCCAGCATTTT. It is translated as CASRKQQGTGRNQPQHF. The chain carries TRBV6-2 or TRBV6-3 and TRBJ1-5, with TRBD1 as a possible D gene (6 bases). Trimming removed 6 bases from V and 2 bases from J, with 20 bases in between. Germline V gene data show CDR1 as MNHEY and CDR2 as SVGEGT. This CDR3 has 17 amino acids.

In its sample, this clonotype was seen a few times. The rearrangement links TRBV6-2 or TRBV6-3 to TRBJ2-7, with 11 bases identical to TRBD2. The V and J ends lost 2 bases and 4 bases, in that order; junction bases with no gene match: 1. This CDR3 spans 14 amino acids. The germline CDR1 and CDR2 sequences are MNHEY and SVGEGT. The chain's CDR3 is CASSYGTSGYEQYF. CDR3 sequence (DNA): TGTGCCAGCAGTTACGGGACTAGCGGTTACGAGCAGTACTTC.

This chain joins TRBV5-1 and TRBJ1-6; 7 nucleotides align to TRBD1. Germline V CDR1 and CDR2: SGHRS, YFSETQ. The J segment lost 7 bases and the V segment lost 4 bases, leaving 5 bases of the junction unmatched. This CDR3 contains 14 residues. As DNA, the CDR3 is TGCGCCAGCAGCCGACAGACAGGGAATTCACCCCTCCACTTT. As protein: CASSRQTGNSPLHF.

The rearrangement links TRBV7-2 to TRBJ2-7, with no clear D. The V gene's germline CDR1 is SGHTA and CDR2 FQGNSA. V dropped 6 bases and J dropped 6 bases, with 15 bases sitting between them. CDR3 size: 13 residues. This CDR3 is CASSLRQSLEQYF. In DNA form, the CDR3 reads TGTGCCAGCAGTTTACGGCAGTCTCTCGAGCAGTACTTC.

The chain employs TRBV7-9 and TRBJ2-1; TRBD2 might be the D (5 bases). Looked up from germline, CDR1 is SEHNR and CDR2 is FQNEAQ (reference sequence). The CDR3 sequence is 14 residues long. V shed 4 bases and J shed 8 bases, with 15 bases lying between them. This CDR3 reads CASSYPGLRDEQFF. The CDR3 coding sequence is TGTGCCAGCAGCTACCCGGGTCTGCGGGATGAGCAGTTCTTC. Combining the CDR3 with reference TRBV7-9 and TRBJ2-1 gives the whole variable domain DTGVSQNPRHKITKRGQNVTFRCDPISEHNRLYWYRQTLGQGPEFLTYFQNEAQLEKSRLLSDRFSAERPKGSFSTLEIQRTEQGDSAMYLCASSYPGLRDEQFFGPGTRLTVL.

This chain links TRBV7-2 with TRBJ2-6, with D possibly matching TRBD1 (6 bases). Trimming left V 6 bases short and J 2 bases short, with 23 bases between. Germline CDR1 is SGHTA and CDR2 is FQGNSA. This CDR3 contains 19 residues. CDR3 bases: TGTGCCAGCAGAATCCGGGACCTCAACCCAGGGGCTGGGGCCAACGTCCTGACTTTC. Translation: CASRIRDLNPGAGANVLTF.

The gene calls are TRBV27 and TRBJ2-3; TRBD1 aligns across 9 bases. Germline V lookup: CDR1 MNHEY, CDR2 SMNVEV (reference sequence). Germline trimming cut 7 bases from V and 2 bases from J; bases unmatched to any gene: 7. This CDR3 comprises 15 residues. CDR3 in DNA: TGTGCCAGCAACACGGGACAGGGTGACACAGATACGCAGTATTTT. Its protein is CASNTGQGDTDTQYF.

Turning to this clonotype: One junction end disagrees with the germline gene, perhaps due to a read error. The chain recombines TRBV5-1 with TRBJ2-5; TRBD1 is a possible D gene (7 bases). CDR3 length equals 13 residues. Germline V gene data show CDR1 as SGHRS and CDR2 as YFSETQ. The CDR3 DNA sequence: TGTGCCAGCAGTTTGCCAGGGGGGGAGACCCAGTACTTC. Encoded protein: CASSLPGGETQYF.

This clonotype was observed a handful of times. V usage is TRBV20-1 and J usage is TRBJ2-5; 15 bases agree with TRBD2. CDR1 and CDR2 from the germline V gene are DFQATT and SNEGSKA (reference sequence). There are 17 residues in the CDR3. With V trimmed by 0 bases and J by 2 bases, 4 bases remained unmatched. CDR3 in amino acids: CSARDLGLAGGQETQYF. The CDR3 DNA is TGCAGTGCTAGAGATTTGGGACTAGCGGGGGGACAAGAGACCCAGTACTTC.

This clonotype appeared a few times. The V call is TRBV20-1, the J call TRBJ2-7; D is perhaps TRBD1 (5 bases). The CDR3 loop spans 13 amino acids. Germline CDR1 reads DFQATT; CDR2 reads SNEGSKA (reference sequence). V lost 3 bases, J lost 0 bases, and 9 bases lay in between. CDR3 amino acids: CSARRQPSYEQYF. The CDR3 bases are TGCAGTGCTAGGCGACAGCCCTCCTACGAGCAGTACTTC.

This chain uses TRBV6-5 with TRBJ1-5, with D unresolved. This CDR3 has 15 residues. V was clipped by 0 bases and J by 1 base, with 7 bases between them. CDR1 and CDR2 from the germline V gene are MNHEY and SVGAGI. The CDR3 loop is CASSYSMTSNQPQHF. The CDR3 nucleotides read TGTGCCAGCAGTTACTCTATGACGAGCAATCAGCCCCAGCATTTT.

The rearrangement joins TRBV6-1 to TRBJ1-2; TRBD1 agrees at 7 bases. Per the germline V gene, CDR1 is MNHNS and CDR2 is SASEGT. V gave up 6 bases and J gave up 4 bases; unmatched junction bases: 11. The CDR3 spans 15 residues. The CDR3 region is CASRRDSPSGYGYTF. CDR3 nucleotide sequence: TGTGCCAGCAGACGGGACAGCCCTTCTGGCTATGGCTACACCTTC.

This clonotype was seen a handful of times. The rearrangement uses TRBV7-6 and TRBJ1-2, with a weak D call TRBD1 (5 bases). The CDR3 covers 13 residues. Germline V gene sequence: CDR1 SGHVS, CDR2 FNYEAQ. Trimming cost V 5 bases and J 4 bases, with 11 bases left between them. The CDR3 spells CASSRGGGYGYTF. CDR3 coding DNA: TGTGCCAGCAGCCGAGGTGGGGGCTATGGCTACACCTTC.

V gene TRBV2 combines with J gene TRBJ2-7; 13 bases align to TRBD2. The CDR3 consists of 17 residues. Trimming removed 3 bases from V and 7 bases from J; junction bases left unmatched: 12. Germline lookup yields CDR1 SNHLY and CDR2 FYNNEI. DNA of the CDR3: TGTGCCAGCAGTGAGGGTTCCGGACTAGCGGGAGCGGAGGAGCAGTACTTC. Amino acid sequence: CASSEGSGLAGAEEQYF. Based on the CDR3 plus reference TRBV2 and TRBJ2-7, the full variable domain is EPEVTQTPSHQVTQMGQEVILRCVPISNHLYFYWYRQILGQKVEFLVSFYNNEISEKSEIFDDQFSVERPDGSNFTLKIRSTKLEDSAMYFCASSEGSGLAGAEEQYFGPGTRLTVT.

The chain links TRBV2 to TRBJ2-5; perhaps TRBD1 as D (5 bases). V was pared by 8 bases and J by 5 bases, with 21 bases between. The V gene's germline CDR1 is SNHLY and CDR2 FYNNEI. The CDR3 totals 15 residues. The CDR3 sequence is CASPLLGRGKETQYF. The CDR3 DNA reads as TGTGCCAGCCCTCTATTGGGAAGGGGAAAGGAGACCCAGTACTTC.

The chain links TRBV7-9 to TRBJ2-2, with D hard to call. The germline V gene encodes CDR1 SEHNR and CDR2 FQNEAQ (reference sequence). There are 12 residues in the CDR3. V lost 7 bases and J lost 2, with 5 bases in between. CDR3 DNA sequence: TGTGCCAGCAACATTAACACCGGGGAGCTGTTTTTT. This codes for CASNINTGELFF.

This clonotype was seen only a few times. The chain combines TRBV20-1 with TRBJ2-4, with D possibly matching TRBD1 (5 bases). Germline V gene sequence: CDR1 DFQATT, CDR2 SNEGSKA (reference sequence). V shed 2 bases and J shed 1 base, with 15 bases lying between them. CDR3 size: 16 residues. The CDR3 is CSARPLVGVAKNIQYF. The DNA of the CDR3 is TGCAGTGCTAGACCTCTCGTAGGGGTGGCCAAAAACATTCAGTACTTC.

CDR3: CSARPHGTGGQTQYF. The DNA of the CDR3 is TGCAGTGCTAGACCTCATGGGACAGGGGGACAGACCCAGTACTTC. The gene calls are TRBV20-1 and TRBJ2-5, with 11 bases matching TRBD1. In germline, CDR1 is DFQATT, CDR2 SNEGSKA (reference sequence). The J segment lost 6 bases and the V segment lost 2 bases, leaving 8 bases of the junction unmatched. This CDR3 has 15 amino acids.

This chain uses TRBV7-2 with TRBJ2-3; no reliable D call. This CDR3 is built from 16 residues. With 1 base removed from V and 2 bases from J, the gap between germline ends came to 13 bases. Per the germline V gene, CDR1 is SGHTA and CDR2 is FQGNSA. CDR3 bases: TGTGCCAGCAGCTTAGTACTTACCCCACCCACAGATACGCAGTATTTT. It encodes CASSLVLTPPTDTQYF.

This clonotype was counted between two and nine times. In nucleotides, the CDR3 is TGTGCCAGCAACCGCGGCGGCTCCTACGAGCAGTACTTC. Its translation: CASNRGGSYEQYF. V gene TRBV2 combines with J gene TRBJ2-7; D ambiguous. From germline, CDR1 is SNHLY and CDR2 FYNNEI. The CDR3 runs 13 residues. Trimming pared 7 bases from V and 0 bases from J, leaving 10 bases between.

The chain couples TRBV6-1 to TRBJ2-1, with 9 bases lining up with TRBD2. CDR1 MNHNS and CDR2 SASEGT come from the germline V gene. This CDR3 contains 16 residues. The V gene end was trimmed by 5 bases and the J gene end by 10 bases; junction bases not matched to a gene: 15. CDR3 sequence: CASSRPGSSGSLEQFF. The DNA for the CDR3 is TGTGCCAGCAGTCGCCCCGGTAGTAGCGGGAGCTTAGAGCAGTTCTTC.

The chain couples TRBV10-3 to TRBJ1-1; 9 positions match TRBD1. The CDR3 is made up of 13 amino acids. V lost 5 bases and J lost 3; bases outside the gene matches: 1. The germline gives CDR1 ENHRY, CDR2 SYGVKD. DNA for the CDR3: TGTGCCATCAGTAGGACAGGGGACACTGAAGCTTTCTTT. Its protein is CAISRTGDTEAFF.

This clonotype was found a few times. This chain uses TRBV21-1 with TRBJ2-2; the listed D gene, TRBD1, was not tested against the DNA. TRBV21-1 is deemed a pseudogene. This CDR3 is 15 amino acids long. CDR3 region: CASSARQINTGELFF. The CDR3 DNA is TGTGCCAGCAGCGCCCGACAGATTAACACCGGGGAGCTGTTTTTT.

In this sample, this clonotype is medium-sized. The rearrangement links TRBV20-1 to TRBJ2-5; possible D gene TRBD2, 5 bases. There are 13 residues in the CDR3. Germline lookup yields CDR1 DFQATT and CDR2 SNEGSKA (reference sequence). V lost 5 bases and J lost 1, with 11 bases in between. DNA for the CDR3: TGCAGTGCTTTCGGGCGGGTCCAAGAGACCCAGTACTTC. This codes for CSAFGRVQETQYF.

The chain links TRBV24-1 to TRBJ2-1, with a tentative D call TRBD1 (5 bases). Per germline, CDR1 KGHDR and CDR2 SFDVKD. V lost 4 bases and J lost 0, with 18 bases in between. The CDR3 has 18 amino acids. CDR3 residues: CATSDPIAQDSSYNEQFF. In DNA form, the CDR3 reads TGTGCCACCAGTGACCCTATAGCCCAAGACAGCTCCTACAATGAGCAGTTCTTC.

This clonotype came up a few times. The chain recombines TRBV24-1 with TRBJ2-7; perhaps TRBD2 as D (6 bases). CDR1 KGHDR and CDR2 SFDVKD come from the germline V gene. The CDR3 consists of 13 residues. Between the trimmed V and J ends, which lost 4 bases and 4 bases, there was a span of 10 bases. This CDR3 is CATSDAGLYEQYF. The CDR3 coding sequence is TGTGCCACCAGTGACGCGGGACTTTACGAGCAGTACTTC.

The chain links TRBV21-1 to TRBJ2-2; the table's D call, TRBD2, was not checked against the DNA. TRBV21-1 is flagged as a pseudogene. The CDR3 has 18 residues. CDR3 loop: CASSKARLAGPNTGELFF. CDR3 DNA sequence: TGTGCCAGCAGCAAAGCGAGACTAGCGGGACCTAACACCGGGGAGCTGTTTTTT.

The chain employs TRBV7-2 and TRBJ2-3, with 10 nucleotides matching TRBD1. V lost 1 base, J lost 4 bases, and 5 bases stayed unmatched. CDR1 is SGHTA and CDR2 is FQGNSA in the germline V gene. The CDR3 extends over 16 amino acids. The CDR3 here is CASSLDLGQGSDTQYF. CDR3 DNA: TGTGCCAGCAGCTTAGATTTGGGACAGGGGTCAGATACGCAGTATTTT.

The CDR3 sequence is CASNLAGALSYEQYF. DNA for the CDR3: TGTGCCAGCAACCTAGCGGGAGCCCTCTCCTACGAGCAGTACTTC. The rearrangement uses TRBV6-1 and TRBJ2-7, with 10 bases fitting TRBD2. This CDR3 has 15 residues. Germline V lookup: CDR1 MNHNS, CDR2 SASEGT. The trim removed 7 bases at V and 0 bases at J, leaving 6 bases unmatched.